This T cell receptor beta chain is drawn from a study of CXCR3-negative and CXCR3-positive naive CD8 T cells. Study-wide results and limits: Both naive subsets had comparably high diversity; memory CD8+ cells much lower. CXCR3-positive naive cells carried more hydrophobic TRB CDR3s than CXCR3-negative ones.

The CDR3 length is 15 residues. Via 5' RACE with UMI labels, TRB cDNA libraries were prepared. TCRdb reprocessed the 5' RACE reads and keeps a single row for each CDR3 protein, giving no DNA. The listing contains around 130,000 distinct CDR3 sequences. About this clonotype itself: As yet, its antigen is unknown.

The gene calls are TRBV12-3 or TRBV12-4 and TRBJ2-3; the D call of TRBD2 rests on TCRdb alone, since no DNA is present to check it. The clonotype was recovered from a human donor in good health. Some clones in this sample may be carry-over from other donors' samples. Input material: naive CXCR3+ CD8+ T cells from blood. Subset meaning: CD45RO-CCR7+CD27+CD95- naive CD8+ T cells expressing CXCR3 (TNR3+). The CDR3 region is CASSPGLNKADTQYF.